Listed below are T cell receptor beta chains from one sample, sequenced in a study of radiation and T cells in renal cell carcinoma. Sequencing was performed with immunoSEQ multiplex PCR; in TCRdb, only in-frame clones are kept and a portion is missing. The data show about 130,000 clones, with roughly 90% seen just once and around 12% held by the top ten. Sample: blood, taken from a patient whose treatment included radiotherapy and nephrectomy. Every receptor here comes from a woman aged 45 to 65 with renal cell carcinoma. Each CDR3 is given with its conserved first and last residue. A D gene is named only where the DNA matches it firmly. Clone size is stated in some rows and not others, as once, few, many or a class when expanded.

clone size: -; V gene: TRBV19; D gene: TRBD1; CDR3 length: 15; J gene: TRBJ1-1; CDR3 DNA: TGTGCCAGTAGCCCCTCGGACAGGGTCAGCACTGAAGCTTTCTTT; CDR3 protein: CASSPSDRVSTEAFF
clone size: -; V gene: TRBV7-9; D gene: TRBD1; CDR3 length: 14; J gene: TRBJ2-5; CDR3 DNA: TGTGCCAGCAGCTTCCCCAGGGGGCGAGAGACCCAGTACTTC; CDR3 protein: CASSFPRGRETQYF
clone size: -; V gene: TRBV5-1; D gene: -; CDR3 length: 14; J gene: TRBJ1-3; CDR3 DNA: TGCGCCAGCAGCTTGGAAGGGATGGGAAACACCATATATTTT; CDR3 protein: CASSLEGMGNTIYF
clone size: -; V gene: TRBV19; D gene: -; CDR3 length: 13; J gene: TRBJ1-3; CDR3 DNA: TGTGCCACCTCGACGATGATTGGAAACACCATATATTTT; CDR3 protein: CATSTMIGNTIYF
clone size: -; V gene: TRBV5-1; D gene: -; CDR3 length: 16; J gene: TRBJ2-3; CDR3 DNA: TGCGCCAGCAGCTCGGGGGTGGCAGGCCGCACAGATACGCAGTATTTT; CDR3 protein: CASSSGVAGRTDTQYF
clone size: -; V gene: TRBV12-5; D gene: TRBD1; CDR3 length: 17; J gene: TRBJ2-3; CDR3 DNA: TGTGCTAGTGGTTTGGTACAAGGGGGCTGGATCACAGATACGCAGTATTTT; CDR3 protein: CASGLVQGGWITDTQYF
clone size: -; V gene: TRBV5-1; D gene: -; CDR3 length: 15; J gene: TRBJ2-7; CDR3 DNA: TGCGCCAGCAGCCCTTCCGGGCTTCACACCTACGAGCAGTACTTC; CDR3 protein: CASSPSGLHTYEQYF
clone size: -; V gene: TRBV7-6; D gene: TRBD1; CDR3 length: 16; J gene: TRBJ2-2; CDR3 DNA: TGTGCCAGCAGCGGCAGACAGGGCCCGGGCACCGGGGAGCTGTTTTTT; CDR3 protein: CASSGRQGPGTGELFF
clone size: -; V gene: TRBV9; D gene: -; CDR3 length: 15; J gene: TRBJ1-2; CDR3 DNA: TGTGCCAGCAGCGAACAACAGGGACTCGCGGGCGGCTACACCTTC; CDR3 protein: CASSEQQGLAGGYTF
clone size: -; V gene: TRBV19; D gene: -; CDR3 length: 13; J gene: TRBJ2-5; CDR3 DNA: TGTGCCAGTAGTCAGTGGAACCAAGAGACCCAGTACTTC; CDR3 protein: CASSQWNQETQYF
clone size: -; V gene: TRBV5-6; D gene: -; CDR3 length: 15; J gene: TRBJ2-1; CDR3 DNA: TGTGCCAGCAGCTTGGTTGACAGATTCTACAATGAGCAGTTCTTC; CDR3 protein: CASSLVDRFYNEQFF
clone size: -; V gene: TRBV9; D gene: TRBD2; CDR3 length: 17; J gene: TRBJ2-3; CDR3 DNA: TGTGCCAGCAGCGGGGGACTAGCGGGGGTGAGCACAGATACGCAGTATTTT; CDR3 protein: CASSGGLAGVSTDTQYF
clone size: -; V gene: TRBV5-1; D gene: TRBD1; CDR3 length: 13; J gene: TRBJ1-1; CDR3 DNA: TGCGCCAGCGTATTATATCCGGGACAGGAAGCTTTCTTT; CDR3 protein: CASVLYPGQEAFF
clone size: -; V gene: TRBV5-4; D gene: -; CDR3 length: 15; J gene: TRBJ1-5; CDR3 DNA: TGTGCCAGCAGCTTGGATGCGAGGAGCAATCAGCCCCAGCATTTT; CDR3 protein: CASSLDARSNQPQHF
clone size: -; V gene: TRBV19; D gene: TRBD1; CDR3 length: 15; J gene: TRBJ1-2; CDR3 DNA: TGTGCCAGTAGTATAGACGGACAGGGGAGAAATGGCTACACCTTC; CDR3 protein: CASSIDGQGRNGYTF
clone size: -; V gene: TRBV4-2; D gene: -; CDR3 length: 14; J gene: TRBJ1-2; CDR3 DNA: TGTGCCAGCAGCCAAGATGGACCCCAGGATGGCTACACCTTC; CDR3 protein: CASSQDGPQDGYTF
clone size: -; V gene: TRBV7-8; D gene: -; CDR3 length: 13; J gene: TRBJ1-5; CDR3 DNA: TGTGCCAGCAGCTTAGGACGAGATCAGCCCCAGCATTTT; CDR3 protein: CASSLGRDQPQHF
clone size: -; V gene: TRBV14; D gene: TRBD1; CDR3 length: 15; J gene: TRBJ1-1; CDR3 DNA: TGTGCCAGCAGCCAATTGACAGGGGTGAACACTGAAGCTTTCTTT; CDR3 protein: CASSQLTGVNTEAFF
clone size: few; V gene: TRBV7-2; D gene: -; CDR3 length: 15; J gene: TRBJ1-1; CDR3 DNA: TGTGCCAGCAGCTTAGTAGGGAGCGGGAACACTGAAGCTTTCTTT; CDR3 protein: CASSLVGSGNTEAFF
clone size: -; V gene: TRBV6-5; D gene: -; CDR3 length: 13; J gene: TRBJ2-3; CDR3 DNA: TGTGCCAGCAGTTCAGGAAGCACAGATACGCAGTATTTT; CDR3 protein: CASSSGSTDTQYF
clone size: -; V gene: TRBV18; D gene: -; CDR3 length: 13; J gene: TRBJ2-7; CDR3 DNA: TGTGCCAGCTCACCACCGGCGGTGGGTGAGCAGTACTTC; CDR3 protein: CASSPPAVGEQYF
clone size: -; V gene: TRBV6-4; D gene: -; CDR3 length: 13; J gene: TRBJ2-7; CDR3 DNA: TGTGCCAGCAGTCCAACAAATACCTACGAGCAGTACTTC; CDR3 protein: CASSPTNTYEQYF
clone size: -; V gene: TRBV7-2; D gene: TRBD1; CDR3 length: 14; J gene: TRBJ1-6; CDR3 DNA: TGTGCCAGCAGCTTGGACCTTTTCGACAGGGGACTCCACTTT; CDR3 protein: CASSLDLFDRGLHF
clone size: -; V gene: TRBV2; D gene: -; CDR3 length: 16; J gene: TRBJ2-7; CDR3 DNA: TGTGCCAGCAGCAGGGGGGTAGCGGGGAGCTCCTACGAGCAGTACTTC; CDR3 protein: CASSRGVAGSSYEQYF
clone size: -; V gene: TRBV14; D gene: -; CDR3 length: 13; J gene: TRBJ1-2; CDR3 DNA: TGTGCCAGCAGCCAAAGGGACGACTATGGCTACACCTTC; CDR3 protein: CASSQRDDYGYTF
clone size: -; V gene: TRBV25-1; D gene: TRBD2; CDR3 length: 14; J gene: TRBJ2-3; CDR3 DNA: TGTGCCAGCAGTGGAGCGGGGGGCCTTGGTACGCAGTATTTT; CDR3 protein: CASSGAGGLGTQYF
clone size: -; V gene: TRBV2; D gene: -; CDR3 length: 14; J gene: TRBJ2-7; CDR3 DNA: TGTGCCAGCAGTGGGCTAGTCGGATTGGGCGAGCAGTACTTC; CDR3 protein: CASSGLVGLGEQYF
clone size: -; V gene: TRBV5-8; D gene: -; CDR3 length: 13; J gene: TRBJ1-2; CDR3 DNA: TGTGCCAGCAGCTTGGCAGGGGACTATGGCTACACCTTC; CDR3 protein: CASSLAGDYGYTF
clone size: -; V gene: TRBV29-1; D gene: TRBD1; CDR3 length: 17; J gene: TRBJ1-1; CDR3 DNA: TGCAGCGTTGTCCCTACAGGGGGCCTTGTGATGAACACTGAAGCTTTCTTT; CDR3 protein: CSVVPTGGLVMNTEAFF